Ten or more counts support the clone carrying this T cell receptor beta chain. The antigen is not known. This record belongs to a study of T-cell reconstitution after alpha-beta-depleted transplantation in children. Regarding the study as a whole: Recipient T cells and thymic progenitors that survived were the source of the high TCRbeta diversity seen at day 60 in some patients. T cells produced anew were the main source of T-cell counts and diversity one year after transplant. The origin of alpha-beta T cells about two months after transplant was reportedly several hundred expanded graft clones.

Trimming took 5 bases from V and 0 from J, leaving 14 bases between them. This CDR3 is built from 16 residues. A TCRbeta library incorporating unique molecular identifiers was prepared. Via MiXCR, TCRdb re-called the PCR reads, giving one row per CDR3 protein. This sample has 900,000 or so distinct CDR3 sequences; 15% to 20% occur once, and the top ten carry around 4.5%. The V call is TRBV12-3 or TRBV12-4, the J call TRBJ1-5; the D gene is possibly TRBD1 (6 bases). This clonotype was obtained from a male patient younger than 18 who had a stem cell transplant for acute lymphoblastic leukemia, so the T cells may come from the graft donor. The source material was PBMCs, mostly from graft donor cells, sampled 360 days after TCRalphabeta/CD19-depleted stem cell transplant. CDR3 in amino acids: CASSQGHILSNQPQHF. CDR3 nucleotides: TGTGCCAGCAGTCAGGGACACATTCTTAGCAATCAGCCCCAGCATTTT.